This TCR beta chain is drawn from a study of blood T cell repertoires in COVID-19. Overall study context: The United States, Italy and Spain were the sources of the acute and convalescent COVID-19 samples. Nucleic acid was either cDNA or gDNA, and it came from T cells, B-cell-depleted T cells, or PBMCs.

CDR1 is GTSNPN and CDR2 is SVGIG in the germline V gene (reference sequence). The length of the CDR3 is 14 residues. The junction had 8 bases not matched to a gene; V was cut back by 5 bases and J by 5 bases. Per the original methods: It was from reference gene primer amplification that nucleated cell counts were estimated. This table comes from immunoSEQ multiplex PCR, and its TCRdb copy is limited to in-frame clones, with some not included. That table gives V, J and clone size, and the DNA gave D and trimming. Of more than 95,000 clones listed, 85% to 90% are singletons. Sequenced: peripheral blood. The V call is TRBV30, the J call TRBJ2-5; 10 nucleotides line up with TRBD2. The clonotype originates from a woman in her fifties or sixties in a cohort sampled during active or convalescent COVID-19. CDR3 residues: CAWRRSGGAETQYF. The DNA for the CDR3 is TGTGCCTGGCGTCGAAGCGGGGGGGCGGAGACCCAGTACTTC.